The 21 T cell receptor beta chains below come from one sample, sequenced in a study of blood T cell repertoires in COVID-19. Profiled with immunoSEQ multiplex PCR; TCRdb holds only in-frame clones, not every one. The data show some 190,000 clones, approximately 86% seen once. Sample: peripheral blood. The receptors shown here come from a man under 40 with acute or convalescent COVID-19.

Details on this clone: Other DNA sequences in the same sample also yield this CDR3. The chain couples TRBV28 to TRBJ1-5; maybe TRBD1 (5 bases). The CDR3 contains 15 residues. Trimming pared 3 bases from V and 2 bases from J, leaving 11 bases between. Germline values: CDR1 MDHEN, CDR2 SYDVKM. The CDR3 spells CASSLTGARNQPQHF. The CDR3 coding sequence is TGTGCCAGCAGTTTGACTGGGGCCCGCAATCAGCCCCAGCATTTT.

The V call is TRBV6-5, the J call TRBJ1-1; 7 positions match TRBD1. J lost 3 bases, V lost 0 bases, and 7 bases had no gene match. The CDR3 length is 16 residues. Looked up from germline, CDR1 is MNHEY and CDR2 is SVGAGI. The CDR3 region has the DNA TGTGCCAGCAGTTACTCAGGGGGCGCGTCCGACACTGAAGCTTTCTTT. Protein product: CASSYSGGASDTEAFF.

The chain joins TRBV5-1 to TRBJ2-1; D may be TRBD2 (5 bases). V was shortened by 0 bases and J by 7 bases, with 14 bases between the two germline ends. Per germline, CDR1 SGHRS and CDR2 YFSETQ. The CDR3 runs to 15 residues. CDR3 sequence: CASSLDPGSTNEQFF. DNA for the CDR3: TGCGCCAGCAGCTTGGACCCGGGGAGTACGAATGAGCAGTTCTTC.

The chain has TRBV18 and TRBJ1-1; maybe TRBD1 (5 bases). Germline V gives CDR1 KGHSH, CDR2 LQKENI. The CDR3 covers 17 residues. V dropped 0 bases and J dropped 3 bases, with 17 bases sitting between them. For the CDR3, the DNA is TGTGCCAGCTCACCACCGTCGGGGGGGTCGATCCACACTGAAGCTTTCTTT. Translation gives CASSPPSGGSIHTEAFF.

The chain recombines TRBV30 with TRBJ2-1; D is perhaps TRBD1 (6 bases). Germline values: CDR1 GTSNPN, CDR2 SVGIG (reference sequence). CDR3 length equals 15 residues. V was shortened by 4 bases and J by 2 bases, with 15 bases between the two germline ends. The CDR3 DNA reads TGTGCCTGGAACGGAGGACAGAGTACCTACAATGAGCAGTTCTTC. Its protein is CAWNGGQSTYNEQFF.

The chain uses TRBV10-3 and TRBJ1-4; tentatively, D is TRBD1 (5 bases). This CDR3 region has 14 residues. CDR1 and CDR2 from the germline V gene are ENHRY and SYGVKD. The V gene lost 4 bases and the J gene lost 8 bases, with 14 bases spanning the gap. Written as DNA, the CDR3 is TGTGCCATCAGTGCGTCGACGGGGGAGGAAAAACTGTTTTTT. Translating it yields CAISASTGEEKLFF.

CDR3 nucleotide sequence: TGTGCCAGCAGTTACTCGAAGACTAGTTACAATGAGCAGTTCTTC. As protein: CASSYSKTSYNEQFF. This rearrangement joins TRBV6-5 to TRBJ2-1; D might be TRBD2 (6 bases). Germline assignment: CDR1 MNHEY and CDR2 SVGAGI. Trimming left V 0 bases short and J 4 bases short, with 10 bases between. CDR3 length equals 15 residues.

The CDR3 DNA is TGTGCCAGCAGCTTGGCGGCTACAGGGGACTATGGCTACACCTTC. It yields the protein CASSLAATGDYGYTF. This chain joins TRBV5-6 and TRBJ1-2, with 7 nucleotides matching TRBD1. From germline, CDR1 is SGHDT and CDR2 YYEEEE. The V segment lost 0 bases and the J segment 3 bases; nucleotides outside the gene matches: 5. This CDR3 comprises 15 residues. Full variable domain (outside the CDR3, taken from reference TRBV5-6 and TRBJ1-2): DAGVTQSPTHLIKTRGQQVTLRCSPKSGHDTVSWYQQALGQGPQFIFQYYEEEERQRGNFPDRFSGHQFPNYSSELNVNALLLGDSALYLCASSLAATGDYGYTFGSGTRLTVV.

The CDR3 DNA follows: TGTGCCAGCAGCTTGGTTTCTGTCGGCTACACCTTC. Its translation is CASSLVSVGYTF. The chain is built from TRBV5-5 and TRBJ1-2; D is unclear. The germline V and J ends were trimmed by 0 bases and 8 bases, with 8 bases remaining between them. The CDR3 loop spans 12 amino acids. In germline, CDR1 is SGHKS, CDR2 YYEKEE (reference sequence).

The chain has TRBV29-1 and TRBJ1-1, with 9 positions matching TRBD1. The CDR3 runs to 12 residues. V shed 6 bases and J 5 bases; nucleotides not matched to a gene: 4. Germline CDR1 and CDR2: SQVTM and ANQGSEA. CDR3 protein: CSVTGGRTEAFF. The CDR3 DNA reads TGCAGCGTAACAGGGGGCAGAACTGAAGCTTTCTTT. The full variable domain, in which reference TRBV29-1 and TRBJ1-1 provide the parts outside the CDR3, is SAVISQKPSRDICQRGTSLTIQCQVDSQVTMMFWYRQQPGQSLTLIATANQGSEATYESGFVIDKFPISRPNLTFSTLTVSNMSPEDSSIYLCSVTGGRTEAFFGQGTRLTVV.

This CDR3 is CASSQFFGNTEAFF. The CDR3 DNA is TGTGCCAGCAGCCAATTTTTCGGGAACACTGAAGCTTTCTTT. The rearrangement uses TRBV3-1 (or the pseudogene TRBV3-2) and TRBJ1-1; D unresolved. Trimming cost V 2 bases and J 1 base, with 8 bases left between them. Germline lookup yields CDR1 LGHDT and CDR2 YNNKEL (reference sequence). CDR3 size: 14 residues.

This clone has ten or more counts. The chain joins TRBV6-5 to TRBJ1-2; 7 bases fit TRBD1. The ends lost 5 bases at V and 1 base at J; junction bases unmatched: 7. Looked up from germline, CDR1 is MNHEY and CDR2 is SVGAGI. This CDR3 is 15 amino acids long. The CDR3 protein is CASSRPGQINYGYTF. CDR3 in DNA: TGTGCCAGCAGTAGACCGGGACAGATTAACTATGGCTACACCTTC.

V and J are TRBV19 and TRBJ1-6; 8 bases fit TRBD1. The junction had 1 base not matched to a gene; V was cut back by 11 bases and J by 10 bases. The germline V gene encodes CDR1 LNHDA and CDR2 SQIVND (reference sequence). This CDR3 comprises 10 residues. The CDR3 spells CASGGSPLHF. The CDR3 DNA sequence: TGTGCCTCAGGGGGCTCACCCCTCCACTTT. The full variable domain, with the rest looked up from reference TRBV19 and TRBJ1-6, is DGGITQSPKYLFRKEGQNVTLSCEQNLNHDAMYWYRQDPGQGLRLIYYSQIVNDFQKGDIAEGYSVSREKKESFPLTVTSAQKNPTAFYLCASGGSPLHFGNGTRLTVT.

V usage is TRBV5-1 and J usage is TRBJ1-1; possibly TRBD1 for D (6 bases). This CDR3 comprises 14 residues. Germline V lookup: CDR1 SGHRS, CDR2 YFSETQ. The V gene lost 5 bases and the J gene lost 4 bases, with 15 bases spanning the gap. CDR3 in DNA: TGCGCCAGCAGGGTAGCAGGGGATGGCACTGAAGCTTTCTTT. This sequence encodes CASRVAGDGTEAFF.

V gene TRBV5-5 combines with J gene TRBJ2-3; the match to TRBD1 covers 10 bases. The germline V gene has CDR1 SGHKS and CDR2 YYEKEE (reference sequence). The CDR3 extends over 15 amino acids. V lost 0 bases and J lost 6; bases outside the gene matches: 4. CDR3 sequence reads: CASSLGDRGWDTQYF. CDR3 in DNA: TGTGCCAGCAGCTTGGGGGACAGGGGTTGGGATACGCAGTATTTT.

The count of this clone is one. The rearrangement links TRBV7-9 to TRBJ2-2; 8 bases align to TRBD1. V lost 7 bases and J lost 7; bases outside the gene matches: 11. The V gene's germline CDR1 is SEHNR and CDR2 FQNEAQ (reference sequence). The CDR3 has 15 residues. The CDR3 here is CASTKTGTGIGELFF. CDR3 nucleotide sequence: TGTGCCAGCACCAAAACCGGGACAGGTATCGGGGAGCTGTTTTTT.

As DNA, the CDR3 is TGTGCCAGCCGTGTAGACTCCGTCGGGGGGACTGAAGCTTTCTTT. Translation: CASRVDSVGGTEAFF. The rearrangement joins TRBV5-4 to TRBJ1-1, with D tentatively TRBD1 (5 bases). Germline assignment: CDR1 SGHNT and CDR2 YYREEE (reference sequence). V lost 7 bases and J 5 bases, leaving 21 bases between the germline ends. The CDR3 has 15 residues.

The chain recombines TRBV9 with TRBJ2-1; TRBD2 matches 13 bases. Trimming at V came to 4 bases and at J to 6 bases, leaving 10 bases not matched to a gene. CDR1 and CDR2 (germline): SGDLS, YYNGEE. The CDR3 runs 17 residues. CDR3 DNA sequence: TGTGCCAGCAGCTTAGCAACTAGCGGGGGGGGCCCCAATGAGCAGTTCTTC. It codes for CASSLATSGGGPNEQFF.

The chain joins TRBV6-5 to TRBJ2-7; tentative D call: TRBD1 (6 bases). Germline loops: CDR1 MNHEY, CDR2 SVGAGI. V was trimmed by 2 bases and J by 4 bases, leaving 9 bases between them. This CDR3 is built from 13 residues. This CDR3 reads CASSYMRGYEQYF. The CDR3 region has the DNA TGTGCCAGCAGTTACATGAGGGGGTACGAGCAGTACTTC.

This sequence joins TRBV3-1 (or the pseudogene TRBV3-2) and TRBJ1-6, with D unclear. The V end was cut by 8 bases, the J end by 0 bases, with 11 bases between. The CDR3 consists of 15 residues. CDR1 is LGHDT and CDR2 is YNNKEL in the germline V gene (reference sequence). CDR3 sequence (DNA): TGTGCCAGCGGCCCCCTCAGCTCCTATAATTCACCCCTCCACTTT. Translated: CASGPLSSYNSPLHF.

The rearrangement links TRBV3-1 (or the pseudogene TRBV3-2) to TRBJ2-1, with 8 nucleotides matching TRBD2. The V segment lost 2 bases and the J segment 4 bases; nucleotides outside the gene matches: 7. Germline V gene data show CDR1 as LGHDT and CDR2 as YNNKEL (reference sequence). The CDR3 extends over 16 amino acids. As DNA, the CDR3 is TGTGCCAGCAGCCAAACAGCGGGGGTTTTTTACAATGAGCAGTTCTTC. Protein: CASSQTAGVFYNEQFF.